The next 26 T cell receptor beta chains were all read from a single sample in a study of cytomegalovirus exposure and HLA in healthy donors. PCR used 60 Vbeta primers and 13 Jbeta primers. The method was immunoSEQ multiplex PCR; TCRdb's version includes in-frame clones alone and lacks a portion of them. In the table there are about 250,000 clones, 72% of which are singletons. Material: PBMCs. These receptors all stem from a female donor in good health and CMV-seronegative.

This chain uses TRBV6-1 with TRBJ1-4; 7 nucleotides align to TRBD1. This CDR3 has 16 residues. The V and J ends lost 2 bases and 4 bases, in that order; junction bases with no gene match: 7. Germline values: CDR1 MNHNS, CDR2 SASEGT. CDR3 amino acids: CASSELRGRGNEKLFF. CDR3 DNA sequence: TGTGCCAGCAGTGAATTGAGGGGGCGGGGTAATGAAAAACTGTTTTTT.

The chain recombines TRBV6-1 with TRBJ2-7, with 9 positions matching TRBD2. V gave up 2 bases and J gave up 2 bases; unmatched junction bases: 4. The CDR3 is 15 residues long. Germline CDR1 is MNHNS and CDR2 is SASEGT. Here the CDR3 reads CASSEQTSGTYEQYF. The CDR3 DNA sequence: TGTGCCAGCAGTGAACAGACTAGCGGCACCTACGAGCAGTACTTC.

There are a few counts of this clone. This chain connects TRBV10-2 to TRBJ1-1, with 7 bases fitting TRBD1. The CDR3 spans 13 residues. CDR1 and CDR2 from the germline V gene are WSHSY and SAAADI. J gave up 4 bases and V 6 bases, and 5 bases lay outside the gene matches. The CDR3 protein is CASRFTGVTEAFF. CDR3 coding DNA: TGCGCCAGCAGATTTACAGGGGTCACTGAAGCTTTCTTT.

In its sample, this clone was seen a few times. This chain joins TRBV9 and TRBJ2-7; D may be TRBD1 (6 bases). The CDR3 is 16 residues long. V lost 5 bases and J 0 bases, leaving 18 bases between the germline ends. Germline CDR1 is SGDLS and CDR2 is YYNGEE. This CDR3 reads CASSPLQGGSSYEQYF. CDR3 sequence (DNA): TGTGCCAGCAGTCCACTTCAAGGGGGAAGCTCCTACGAGCAGTACTTC.

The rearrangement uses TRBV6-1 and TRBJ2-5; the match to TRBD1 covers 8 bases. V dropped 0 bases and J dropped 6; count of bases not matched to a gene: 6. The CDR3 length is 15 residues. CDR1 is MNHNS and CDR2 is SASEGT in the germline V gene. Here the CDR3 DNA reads TGTGCCAGCAGTGAAGCGCGCCAGGGGGCGAAGACCCAGTACTTC. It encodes CASSEARQGAKTQYF.

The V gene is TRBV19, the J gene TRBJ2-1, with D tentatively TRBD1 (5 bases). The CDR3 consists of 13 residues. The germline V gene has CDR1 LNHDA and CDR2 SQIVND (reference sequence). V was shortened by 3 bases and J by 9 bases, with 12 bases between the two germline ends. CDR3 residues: CASSIQGFGEQFF. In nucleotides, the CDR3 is TGTGCCAGTAGTATTCAGGGTTTCGGTGAGCAGTTCTTC. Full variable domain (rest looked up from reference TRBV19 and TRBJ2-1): DGGITQSPKYLFRKEGQNVTLSCEQNLNHDAMYWYRQDPGQGLRLIYYSQIVNDFQKGDIAEGYSVSREKKESFPLTVTSAQKNPTAFYLCASSIQGFGEQFFGPGTRLTVL.

The CDR3 bases are TGTGCCAGCAGTTACTCAGGGGCGATCGGGGGCTACACCTTC. Its translation: CASSYSGAIGGYTF. The chain couples TRBV6-6 to TRBJ1-2; a weak D match, TRBD1 (5 bases). Germline CDR1 MNHNY, CDR2 SVGAGI (reference sequence). V shed 0 bases and J shed 8 bases, with 13 bases lying between them. The CDR3 runs 14 residues.

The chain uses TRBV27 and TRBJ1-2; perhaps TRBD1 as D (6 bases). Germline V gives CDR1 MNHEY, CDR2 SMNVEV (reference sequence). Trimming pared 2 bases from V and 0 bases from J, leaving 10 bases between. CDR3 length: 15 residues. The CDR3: CASSLVGAPNYGYTF. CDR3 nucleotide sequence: TGTGCCAGCAGTTTAGTGGGGGCGCCTAACTATGGCTACACCTTC.

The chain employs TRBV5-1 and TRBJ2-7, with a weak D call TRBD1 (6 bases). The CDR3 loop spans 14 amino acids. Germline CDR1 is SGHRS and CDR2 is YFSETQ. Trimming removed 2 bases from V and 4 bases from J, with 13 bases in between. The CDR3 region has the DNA TGCGCCAGCAGCTTCTCAGGGGTAGGGTACGAGCAGTACTTC. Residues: CASSFSGVGYEQYF.

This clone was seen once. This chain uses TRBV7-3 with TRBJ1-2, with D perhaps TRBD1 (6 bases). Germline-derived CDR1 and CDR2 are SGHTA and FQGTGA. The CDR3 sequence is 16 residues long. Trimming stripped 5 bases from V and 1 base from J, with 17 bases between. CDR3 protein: CASSPKRNRDNYGYTF. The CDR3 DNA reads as TGTGCCAGCAGCCCAAAAAGGAACAGGGATAACTATGGCTACACCTTC.

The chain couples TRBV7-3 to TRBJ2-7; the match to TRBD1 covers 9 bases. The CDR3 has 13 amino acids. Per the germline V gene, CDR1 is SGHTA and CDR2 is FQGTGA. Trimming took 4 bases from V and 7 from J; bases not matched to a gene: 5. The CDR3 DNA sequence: TGTGCCAGCAGCTCCGGGACAGGGTCGGAGCAGTACTTC. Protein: CASSSGTGSEQYF.

CDR3 nucleotides: TGTGCCAGCAGTTATATGGAACAGGCAATCTATGGCTACACCTTC. Its protein is CASSYMEQAIYGYTF. The chain uses TRBV6-5 and TRBJ1-2, with a weak D call TRBD1 (5 bases). This CDR3 is 15 amino acids long. Germline assignment: CDR1 MNHEY and CDR2 SVGAGI. V lost 3 bases, J lost 4 bases, and 15 bases lay in between.

The CDR3 region is CASSQVGLAASRGYEQYF. The DNA for the CDR3 is TGTGCCAGCAGCCAAGTGGGACTAGCGGCCTCCCGGGGCTACGAGCAGTACTTC. V usage is TRBV14 and J usage is TRBJ2-5, with TRBD2 identical over 11 bases. The J call is in doubt because the DNA end fits TRBJ2-7 better. The CDR3 runs to 18 residues. Per the germline V gene, CDR1 is SGHDN and CDR2 is FVKESK.

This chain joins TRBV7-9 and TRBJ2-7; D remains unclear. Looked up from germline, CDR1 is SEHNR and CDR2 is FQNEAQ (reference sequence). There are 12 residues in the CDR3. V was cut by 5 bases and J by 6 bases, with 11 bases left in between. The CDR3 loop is CASSDTSREQYF. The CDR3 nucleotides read TGTGCCAGCAGCGACACTTCTCGCGAGCAGTACTTC.

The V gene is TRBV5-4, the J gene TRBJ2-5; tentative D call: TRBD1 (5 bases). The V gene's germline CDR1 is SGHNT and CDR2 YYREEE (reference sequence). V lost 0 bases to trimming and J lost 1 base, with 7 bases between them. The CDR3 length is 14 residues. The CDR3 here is CASSLATGQETQYF. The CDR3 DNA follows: TGTGCCAGCAGCTTGGCTACAGGCCAAGAGACCCAGTACTTC.

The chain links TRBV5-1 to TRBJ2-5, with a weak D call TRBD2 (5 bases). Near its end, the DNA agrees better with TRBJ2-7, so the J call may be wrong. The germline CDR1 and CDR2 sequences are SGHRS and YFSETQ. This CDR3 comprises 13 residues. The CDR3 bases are TGCGCCAGCAGCTTGCCGGGAAACTACGAGCAGTACTTC. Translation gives CASSLPGNYEQYF.

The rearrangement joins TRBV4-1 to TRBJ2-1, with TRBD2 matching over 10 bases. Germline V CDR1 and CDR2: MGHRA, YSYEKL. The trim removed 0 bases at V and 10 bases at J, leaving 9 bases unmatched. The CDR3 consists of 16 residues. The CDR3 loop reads CASSQDGTSATREQFF. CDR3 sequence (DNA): TGCGCCAGCAGCCAAGACGGGACTAGCGCCACTAGGGAGCAGTTCTTC.

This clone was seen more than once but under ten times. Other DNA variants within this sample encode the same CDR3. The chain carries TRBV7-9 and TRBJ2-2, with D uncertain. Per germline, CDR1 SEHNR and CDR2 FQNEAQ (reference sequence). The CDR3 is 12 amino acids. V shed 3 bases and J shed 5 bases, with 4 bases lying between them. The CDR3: CASSFSTGELFF. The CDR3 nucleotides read TGTGCCAGCAGCTTCTCTACCGGGGAGCTGTTTTTT.

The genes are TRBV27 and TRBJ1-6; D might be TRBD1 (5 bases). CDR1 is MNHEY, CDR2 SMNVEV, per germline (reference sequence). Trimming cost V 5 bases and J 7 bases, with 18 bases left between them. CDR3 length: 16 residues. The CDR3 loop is CASSPLRQGGNSPLHF. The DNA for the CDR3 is TGTGCCAGCAGTCCCCTACGGCAGGGTGGAAATTCACCCCTCCACTTT.

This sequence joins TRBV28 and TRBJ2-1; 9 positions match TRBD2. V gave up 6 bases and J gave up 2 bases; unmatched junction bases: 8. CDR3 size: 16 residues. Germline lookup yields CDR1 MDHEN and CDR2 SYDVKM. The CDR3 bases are TGTGCCAGCAGGCGTACTAGCGGGCCTACCTACAATGAGCAGTTCTTC. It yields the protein CASRRTSGPTYNEQFF.

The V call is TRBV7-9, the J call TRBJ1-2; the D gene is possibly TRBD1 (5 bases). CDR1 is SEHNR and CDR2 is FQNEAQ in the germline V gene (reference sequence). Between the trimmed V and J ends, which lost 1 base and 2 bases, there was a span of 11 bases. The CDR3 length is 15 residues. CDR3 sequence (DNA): TGTGCCAGCAGCTTAGACCTAGGACAAAACTATGGCTACACCTTC. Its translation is CASSLDLGQNYGYTF.

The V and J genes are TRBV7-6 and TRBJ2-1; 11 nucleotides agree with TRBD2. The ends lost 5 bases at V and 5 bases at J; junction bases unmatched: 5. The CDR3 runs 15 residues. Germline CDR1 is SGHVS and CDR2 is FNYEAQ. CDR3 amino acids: CASSRGLAGDNEQFF. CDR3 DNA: TGTGCCAGCAGCCGCGGACTAGCGGGCGACAATGAGCAGTTCTTC.

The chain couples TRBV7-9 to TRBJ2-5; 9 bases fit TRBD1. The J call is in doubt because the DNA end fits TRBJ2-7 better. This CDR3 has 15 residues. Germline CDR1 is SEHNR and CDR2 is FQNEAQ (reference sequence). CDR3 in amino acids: CASSPTRDRVYEQYF. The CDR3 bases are TGTGCCAGCAGCCCGACTCGGGACAGGGTGTACGAGCAGTACTTC.

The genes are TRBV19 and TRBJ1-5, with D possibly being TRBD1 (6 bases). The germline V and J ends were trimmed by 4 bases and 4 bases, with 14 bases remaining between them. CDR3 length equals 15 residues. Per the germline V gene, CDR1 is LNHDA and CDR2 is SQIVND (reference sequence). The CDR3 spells CASSTSGTPNQPQHF. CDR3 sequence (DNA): TGTGCCAGTAGTACCTCCGGGACACCTAATCAGCCCCAGCATTTT.

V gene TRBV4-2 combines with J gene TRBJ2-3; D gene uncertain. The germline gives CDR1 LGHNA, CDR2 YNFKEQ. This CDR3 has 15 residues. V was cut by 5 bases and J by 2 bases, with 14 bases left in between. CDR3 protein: CASSSNFPNTDTQYF. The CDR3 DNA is TGTGCCAGCAGCTCTAACTTTCCGAACACAGATACGCAGTATTTT.

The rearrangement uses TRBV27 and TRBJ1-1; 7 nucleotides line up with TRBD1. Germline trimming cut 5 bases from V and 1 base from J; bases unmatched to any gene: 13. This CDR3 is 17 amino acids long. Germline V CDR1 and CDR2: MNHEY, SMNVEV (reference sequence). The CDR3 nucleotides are TGTGCCAGCAGTCCGCTCCTCCCGGGACAGAAGAACACTGAAGCTTTCTTT. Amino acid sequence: CASSPLLPGQKNTEAFF.